Reported below is one T cell receptor (beta chain). The V and J ends lost 4 bases and 0 bases respectively, with 13 bases between them. The germline V gene has CDR1 LGHNA and CDR2 YNFKEQ. The length of the CDR3 is 16 residues. This sample was taken from a study of blood T cell repertoires in COVID-19. Overall study context: From the United States, Italy and Spain came samples of acute and convalescent COVID-19.

In the source study's methods: Amplification from reference gene primers served as the basis for estimated nucleated cell counts. Profiled with immunoSEQ multiplex PCR; TCRdb holds only in-frame clones, not every one. The DNA was the basis for D and trimming; V, J and clone size are from that table. This table has roughly 60,000 clones, almost 85% appearing once. The source of this sequence is a man in his sixties with COVID-19, enrolled during active disease. Sequencing was performed on peripheral blood. The chain is built from TRBV4-2 and TRBJ2-1, with a weak D call TRBD1 (7 bases). Written as DNA, the CDR3 is TGTGCCAGCAGCCGCACGGGGGACAGCTCCTACAATGAGCAGTTCTTC. Translation: CASSRTGDSSYNEQFF.